Shown below are 14 T cell receptor beta chains from a single sample sequenced in a study of metastatic and nonmetastatic thyroid tumors. None of the patients had undergone any treatment ahead of thyroid surgery. MiXCR was used by TCRdb to re-call the PCR reads. The sample shows under 30,000 clones, around 14% of them seen only once. Sequencing was performed on blood. The receptors originated from a female donor with papillary thyroid cancer or a benign thyroid nodule (not recorded which). Some clones in this sample may be carry-over from other donors' samples.

This clone was seen many times. The junction and the germline gene differ at one end; a read error may be behind it. This chain links TRBV7-7 with TRBJ2-7; no firm D call. CDR3 size: 16 residues. CDR1 SSHAT and CDR2 FNYEAQ come from the germline V gene (reference sequence). CDR3 nucleotide sequence: TGTGCTAGCAGCTTAGTTAGGTACCGCATCTCCTACGAGCAGTACTTC. The encoded protein is CASSLVRYRISYEQYF.

By frequency in the sample, this clone is large. The chain uses TRBV12-3 or TRBV12-4 and TRBJ1-1; a weak D match, TRBD1 (6 bases). Trimming shortened V by 5 bases and J by 5 bases, and 15 bases separated the two germline ends. CDR3 size: 14 residues. The CDR3 spells CASSEQGGGTEAFF. The DNA for the CDR3 is TGTGCCAGCAGTGAACAGGGAGGGGGGACTGAAGCTTTCTTT.

This clone was counted many times. The V and J genes are TRBV6-2 or TRBV6-3 and TRBJ2-1; weak D call: TRBD2 (6 bases). Germline lookup yields CDR1 MNHEY and CDR2 SVGEGT. Trimming took 6 bases from V and 7 from J, leaving 10 bases between them. This CDR3 comprises 12 residues. In nucleotides, the CDR3 is TGTGCCAGCAGGGATAGCGGAAATGAGCAGTTCTTC. As protein: CASRDSGNEQFF.

This clone was found many times. This may be a read error, as it is one base from a much larger clone. The chain recombines TRBV6-5 with TRBJ1-3, with no clear D. Looked up from germline, CDR1 is MNHEY and CDR2 is SVGAGI. This CDR3 is 14 amino acids long. V lost 2 bases and J lost 5, with 10 bases in between. The CDR3 sequence: CASSYGSARNTIYF. CDR3 in DNA: TGTGCCAGCAGTTACGGGAGTGCTAGAAACACCATATATTTT.

In its sample, this clone was seen many times. J is TRBJ2-6 and V is TRBV28; D is unclear. V gave up 8 bases and J gave up 0 bases, with 11 bases separating them. The CDR3 runs to 15 residues. CDR1 is MDHEN and CDR2 is SYDVKM in the germline V gene. The CDR3 DNA reads as TGTGCCAGCGCCTCCGCTGCCTCTGGGGCCAACGTCCTGACTTTC. Protein sequence: CASASAASGANVLTF. The complete variable domain, with remaining parts taken from reference TRBV28 and TRBJ2-6, reads DVKVTQSSRYLVKRTGEKVFLECVQDMDHENMFWYRQDPGLGLRLIYFSYDVKMKEKGDIPEGYSVSREKKERFSLILESASTNQTSMYLCASASAASGANVLTFGAGSRLTVL.

This clone was found many times. V gene TRBV19 combines with J gene TRBJ1-5; 9 bases are shared with TRBD1. Trimming took 7 bases from V and 1 from J; bases not matched to a gene: 8. The length of the CDR3 is 16 residues. Germline V lookup: CDR1 LNHDA, CDR2 SQIVND (reference sequence). The chain's CDR3 is CASTLGQGRSNQPQHF. In DNA form, the CDR3 reads TGTGCCAGTACCCTCGGACAGGGGAGAAGCAATCAGCCCCAGCATTTT.

Many counts were recorded for this clone. The V and J genes are TRBV6-1 and TRBJ2-1, with 10 bases identical to TRBD1. Unmatched junction bases numbered 4, after V lost 5 bases and J lost 6 bases. This CDR3 contains 14 residues. Per germline, CDR1 MNHNS and CDR2 SASEGT. This CDR3 is CASSPGTGVNEQFF. CDR3 nucleotide sequence: TGTGCCAGCAGTCCTGGGACAGGGGTCAATGAGCAGTTCTTC.

The chain employs TRBV27 and TRBJ2-5; 8 bases align to TRBD1. This CDR3 region has 14 residues. Germline CDR1 is MNHEY and CDR2 is SMNVEV (reference sequence). V lost 3 bases and J lost 5; bases outside the gene matches: 5. The DNA for the CDR3 is TGTGCCAGCAGTTTCAGGGGGCGCGGGGAGACCCAGTACTTC. Its translation is CASSFRGRGETQYF.

This clone was seen ten or more times. The chain couples TRBV3-1 to TRBJ2-3; no clear D. V lost 5 bases to trimming and J lost 5 bases, with 8 bases between them. The CDR3 contains 12 residues. CDR1 and CDR2 (germline): LGHDT, YNNKEL (reference sequence). The CDR3 DNA reads TGTGCCAGCAGCGGTATTATAGATACGCAGTATTTT. Translating it yields CASSGIIDTQYF.

There are many counts of this clone. The chain has TRBV4-3 and TRBJ2-1, with D uncertain. The CDR3 covers 15 residues. Germline CDR1 and CDR2: LGHNA and YSLEER. V was pared by 3 bases and J by 5 bases, with 14 bases between. This CDR3 reads CASSQSPQGHNEQFF. The CDR3 coding sequence is TGCGCCAGCAGCCAGAGCCCACAAGGGCACAATGAGCAGTTCTTC.

This clone was seen many times. The chain uses TRBV27 and TRBJ2-1, with D unresolved. The ends were cut back, 6 bases at V and 3 bases at J, with 3 bases in the middle. Germline CDR1 reads MNHEY; CDR2 reads SMNVEV (reference sequence). The CDR3 covers 11 residues. CDR3 protein: CASRDYNEQFF. CDR3 DNA: TGTGCCAGCAGGGACTACAATGAGCAGTTCTTC.

The rearrangement uses TRBV7-8 and TRBJ2-1; TRBD2 agrees at 8 bases. The CDR3 sequence is 15 residues long. V dropped 6 bases and J dropped 1; count of bases not matched to a gene: 5. The V gene's germline CDR1 is SGHVS and CDR2 FQNEAQ. The CDR3 region has the DNA TGTGCCAGCAGGCGGGGGGCGCAGTCCTACAATGAGCAGTTCTTC. Translating gives CASRRGAQSYNEQFF.

This clone was recorded many times. The chain carries TRBV6-2 or TRBV6-3 and TRBJ2-5, with D unresolved. The CDR3 covers 14 residues. V dropped 2 bases and J dropped 1 base, with 8 bases sitting between them. CDR1 is MNHEY, CDR2 SVGEGT, per germline. CDR3 in amino acids: CASSYGSLQETQYF. For the CDR3, the DNA is TGTGCCAGCAGTTACGGAAGCCTCCAAGAGACCCAGTACTTC.

This clone was picked up many times. The chain couples TRBV6-1 to TRBJ1-5; tentatively, D is TRBD1 (6 bases). Trimming took 10 bases from V and 5 from J, leaving 18 bases between them. This CDR3 contains 14 residues. Germline CDR1 reads MNHNS; CDR2 reads SASEGT. This CDR3 reads CATETNNRDQPQHF. The CDR3 nucleotides read TGTGCCACTGAAACCAATAACAGGGATCAGCCCCAGCATTTT.